The source of this T cell receptor (beta chain) is a study of T cells after posttransplantation cyclophosphamide. Study-wide results and limits: After PTCy, TRB diversity resembled that of CNI/methotrexate controls. Donor CD8+ memory clones often dominated recipient blood repertoires at later times. Blood and skin or GI T cell repertoires showed limited TRB overlap.

Cyclophosphamide on days +3 and +4 followed busulfan-fludarabine conditioning and a marrow graft. TCRdb's table, derived via immunoSEQ multiplex PCR, lists solely in-frame clones and lacks some. The sample has some 17,000 clones; roughly 93% are singletons. In the case of this clone: Its antigen is currently unknown.

This CDR3 region has 16 residues. With V trimmed by 4 bases and J by 0 bases, 5 bases remained unmatched. Germline CDR1 is LNHDA and CDR2 is SQIVND (reference sequence). The sequencing here drew on CD4+ T cells sorted from blood, taken after allogeneic stem cell transplant with posttransplant cyclophosphamide. This TCR came from a male patient between 60 and 69 years old who received an allogeneic stem cell transplant from a related donor and was CMV-positive. Some T cells may be graft donor cells. This chain links TRBV19 with TRBJ2-2; 7 bases match TRBD2. The CDR3 coding sequence is TGTGCCAGTAGTACCTCGACTAGCACGAACACCGGGGAGCTGTTTTTT. Protein product: CASSTSTSTNTGELFF.